These T cell receptor beta chains were read from a single sample in a study of T cell repertoires in cytomegalovirus infection. Which antigens these TCRs recognize remains unknown. Each CDR3 protein gets one entry after TCRdb re-called the reads with MiXCR. Counted here are 250,000 to 300,000 distinct CDR3 sequences, roughly a fifth occurring once; the ten biggest clones make up approximately 19%. Sequences were derived from cultured PBMCs, sampled from culture after CMV antigen stimulation. Receptors were obtained from a human donor in good health (CMV status not recorded). Some clones in this sample may be carry-over from other donors' samples. Both conserved end residues are part of each CDR3. The D gene is left open where the match is weak. Some rows mark clone size as missing; the rest say once, few, many or name a class of expanded clone.

>NA|TRBV12-3/TRBV12-4|few|TRBJ1-2
TGTGCCAGCACTAGGACGGACACCACTAACTATGGCTACACCTTC
CASTRTDTTNYGYTF
>TRBD1|TRBV7-8|many|TRBJ1-1
TGTGCCAGCAGCTTTAACAGGGGCGCTGAAGCTTTCTTT
CASSFNRGAEAFF
>NA|TRBV6-2/TRBV6-3|NA|TRBJ2-3
TGTGCCAGCAGTCACTTGGGGGCTGTTGCAGATACGCAGTATTTT
CASSHLGAVADTQYF
>NA|TRBV20-1|few|TRBJ1-5
TGCAGTGCTAGAGAAAATAACAATCAGCCCCAGCATTTT
CSARENNNQPQHF
>TRBD2|TRBV7-2|many|TRBJ2-1
TGTGCCAGCTACCGATGGACTAGCGGAGCCTACTCCTACAATGAGCAGTTCTTC
CASYRWTSGAYSYNEQFF
>NA|TRBV25-1|NA|TRBJ2-7
TGTGCCAGCAGTGAATCAGCGGTGCTCTCCTACGAGCAGTACTTC
CASSESAVLSYEQYF
>NA|TRBV7-6|few|TRBJ1-1
TGTGCCAGCAGACCAAGTCCCCGGACAGAGATGAACACTGAAGCTTTCTTT
CASRPSPRTEMNTEAFF
>NA|TRBV4-1|NA|TRBJ1-2
TGCGCCAGCAGCCAAGATCAGGGGAGCAATGGCTACACCTTC
CASSQDQGSNGYTF
>NA|TRBV13|NA|TRBJ1-6
TGTGCCAGCAGCTTAGGCTTAGGCAGTAGAGGTTCACCCCTCCACTTT
CASSLGLGSRGSPLHF
>TRBD2|TRBV7-2|NA|TRBJ2-5
TGTGCCAGCAGCCCACGGACTTGCGGGAGCTTCGCAGAGACCCAGTACTTC
CASSPRTCGSFAETQYF
>NA|TRBV7-9|few|TRBJ1-5
TGTGCCAGCAGCGCCAGACAGAATCAGCCCCAGCATTTT
CASSARQNQPQHF
>NA|TRBV4-1|NA|TRBJ1-5
TGCGCCAGCAGCCAAGACGGTGGCCAGCCCCAGCATTTT
CASSQDGGQPQHF
>NA|TRBV6-5|many|TRBJ1-6
TGTGCCAGCAGTTACTCGCGTTCACCCCTCCACTTT
CASSYSRSPLHF
>TRBD2|TRBV28|NA|TRBJ2-3
TGTGCCAGCAGTGCGATTAGCGGGAGGTGGACAGATACGCAGTATTTT
CASSAISGRWTDTQYF
>TRBD2|TRBV28|many|TRBJ2-3
TGTGCCAGCAGTTCCCCTAGCGGGGCGAAAACAGATACGCAGTATTTT
CASSSPSGAKTDTQYF
>NA|TRBV6-1|NA|TRBJ2-1
TGTGCCAGCAGAGATGCGGGCTACTACAATGAGCAGTTCTTC
CASRDAGYYNEQFF
>NA|TRBV7-2|many|TRBJ1-2
TGTGCCAGCAGCTTAGGCGGCGACAGTTATGGCTACACCTTC
CASSLGGDSYGYTF
>TRBD2|TRBV7-2|many|TRBJ2-1
TGTGCCAGCAGCCCAAATAGCGGGCTCTATGACAATGAGCAGTTCTTC
CASSPNSGLYDNEQFF
>TRBD2|TRBV12-3/TRBV12-4|NA|TRBJ2-7
TGTGCCAGCAGTTCGACTAGCGCGTACGAGCAGTACTTC
CASSSTSAYEQYF
>TRBD1|TRBV7-2|few|TRBJ2-6
TGTGCCAGCAGCCGTAACAGGGGGGTGGCCAACGTCCTGACTTTC
CASSRNRGVANVLTF
>TRBD1|TRBV27|NA|TRBJ2-2
TGTGCCAGCAGTTTATTCGGACAGGGTAGAAGAACCGGGGAGCTGTTTTTT
CASSLFGQGRRTGELFF
>NA|TRBV19|NA|TRBJ2-6
TGTGCCAGTATTGACATCTCTGGGGCCAACGTCCTGACTTTC
CASIDISGANVLTF
>NA|TRBV7-2|NA|TRBJ1-6
TGTGCCAGCCTATCACAGGGCCGATCACCCCTCCACTTT
CASLSQGRSPLHF
>TRBD2|TRBV19|NA|TRBJ2-3
TGTGCCAGTAGTATCGGGACTAGCGGGAGGCAAGATACGCAGTATTTT
CASSIGTSGRQDTQYF
>TRBD2|TRBV7-2|many|TRBJ2-1
TGTGCCAGCAGTCGGACTAGCGGGAGGTTCAATGAGCAGTTCTTC
CASSRTSGRFNEQFF
>TRBD1|TRBV2|NA|TRBJ1-2
TGTGCCAGCTGGGGACAGGGTCAGTTCGGCTACACCTTC
CASWGQGQFGYTF
>TRBD1|TRBV6-2/TRBV6-3|few|TRBJ1-5
TGTGCCAGCAGTTTTGCTGGACAGGGGGCCCGTTTGTATCGGCCCCAGCATTTT
CASSFAGQGARLYRPQHF
>TRBD2|TRBV19|many|TRBJ2-2
TGTGCCAGTAGTTTACGGACTAGATACACCGGGGAGCTGTTTTTT
CASSLRTRYTGELFF
>NA|TRBV6-1|many|TRBJ2-7
TGTGCCAGCAGGGTGGGGATCCCATCCGAGCAGTACTTC
CASRVGIPSEQYF
>NA|TRBV7-2|many|TRBJ1-2
TGTGCCAGCAGCTTTTCCGGGGATTATGGCTACACCTTC
CASSFSGDYGYTF
>TRBD1|TRBV19|few|TRBJ2-6
TGTGCCAGTAGGTTGCGGGACAGGGGCTCTGGGGCCAACGTCCTGACTTTC
CASRLRDRGSGANVLTF
>NA|TRBV7-6|NA|TRBJ1-4
TGTGCCAGCAGCTTAGTCTCTGGGAACAGAAAACTGTTTTTT
CASSLVSGNRKLFF
>NA|TRBV7-2|many|TRBJ1-2
TGTGCCAGCAGCCCAACATCGGGGTCCGATGGCTACACCTTC
CASSPTSGSDGYTF
>NA|TRBV12-3/TRBV12-4|NA|TRBJ2-7
TGTGCCAGCGGGAATTACGAGCAGTACTTC
CASGNYEQYF
>NA|TRBV7-6|NA|TRBJ2-2
TGTGCCAGCAGCTTAATGCTGGCCAGGACAGGGGAGCTGTTTTTT
CASSLMLARTGELFF
>NA|TRBV20-1|few|TRBJ2-5
TGCAGTGCGGACAGGGTATTTGGCGGGAGGCAAGAGACCCAGTACTTC
CSADRVFGGRQETQYF
>NA|TRBV19|NA|TRBJ1-5
TGTGCCAGTAGTCTATTTGTCAATCAGCCCCAGCATTTT
CASSLFVNQPQHF
>NA|TRBV2|NA|TRBJ1-2
TGTGCCAGCAGTGGGGGCGGCGGGCTTGAAGGCTACACCTTC
CASSGGGGLEGYTF
>NA|TRBV30|NA|TRBJ2-3
TGTGCCTGGAGCGCAGGTAGCACAGATACGCAGTATTTT
CAWSAGSTDTQYF
>TRBD1|TRBV29-1|few|TRBJ1-2
TGCAGCGTTGACTGGACAGGGACCCATGGCTACACCTTC
CSVDWTGTHGYTF
>NA|TRBV7-2|many|TRBJ1-1
TGTGCCAGCAGCGTAGGGGGGGGGCGCGCCACTGAAGCTTTCTTT
CASSVGGGRATEAFF
>NA|TRBV7-2|many|TRBJ2-1
TGTGCCAGCAGCTTAGCGGGAGCGTTGCTTTCCTACAATGAGCAGTTCTTC
CASSLAGALLSYNEQFF